This TCR beta chain was recovered during a study of T-cell reconstitution after alpha-beta-depleted transplantation in children. Unique molecular identifiers were built into the TCRbeta library. Via MiXCR, TCRdb re-called the PCR reads, giving one row per CDR3 protein. Of 170,000 or so distinct CDR3 sequences listed, around 7% were seen once; the top ten hold roughly 3%. After removal of 2 bases from V and 3 bases from J, the junction contained 4 bases not matched to a gene. The CDR3 contains 15 residues. The V gene's germline CDR1 is SGHRS and CDR2 YFSETQ. In its sample, this clonotype was seen many times.

The chain links TRBV5-1 to TRBJ2-5; 10 bases match TRBD2. This specimen consisted of PBMCs from the stem cell graft donor, obtained from the stem cell graft. The sequence derives from a human donor who donated a stem cell graft to a child with Wiskott-Aldrich syndrome. The CDR3 DNA is TGCGCCAGCAGCTTCGGACTAGCGGACGAAGAGACCCAGTACTTC. Translated: CASSFGLADEETQYF.